A selection of T cell receptor beta chains follows, all from one sample in a study of regulatory T cells in long-lasting Graves disease. One entry per CDR3 protein results from TCRdb running MiXCR on the multiplex PCR reads. Among 350,000 to 450,000 distinct CDR3 sequences listed, roughly 15% were seen once. This same sample was also taken into another study, of T cells in Graves' hyperthyroidism and ophthalmopathy.

Sequencing was performed on peripheral blood mononuclear cells (PBMCs), taken at new diagnosis, from a patient treated with antithyroid drugs. The source is a woman between 40 and 55 years old with Graves disease. Both conserved end residues are part of each CDR3. The order of the fields is D gene, V gene, clone size, J gene, CDR3 protein, CDR3 DNA. The D gene is left open where the match is weak. Expanded clones are given a class, and other clones once, few, many or no size at all.

.,TRBV28,many,TRBJ2-5,CASSAPRGTETQYF,TGTGCCAGCAGTGCCCCGAGGGGGACGGAGACCCAGTACTTC
.,TRBV28,many,TRBJ2-7,CASSPRQAGEQYF,TGTGCCAGCAGTCCTCGACAGGCCGGCGAGCAGTACTTC
TRBD1,TRBV5-1,many,TRBJ2-1,CASSLLQGDNEQFF,TGCGCCAGCAGCTTACTACAGGGGGACAATGAGCAGTTCTTC
.,TRBV11-3,many,TRBJ2-1,CASSLGTQFTYNEQFF,TGTGCCAGCAGCCTCGGGACACAGTTTACCTACAATGAGCAGTTCTTC
.,TRBV14,many,TRBJ2-1,CASSQYKSYNEQFF,TGTGCCAGCAGCCAGTATAAGTCCTACAATGAGCAGTTCTTC
TRBD1,TRBV6-1,.,TRBJ2-3,CASTRDSLLDTQYF,TGTGCCAGCACTCGGGACAGCTTACTAGATACGCAGTATTTT
.,TRBV18,.,TRBJ2-1,CGSSAPVNRVLLNEQFF,TGTGGCAGCTCAGCACCGGTCAACAGAGTGTTGCTAAATGAGCAGTTCTTC
.,TRBV6-1,few,TRBJ1-1,CASSVKNTEAFF,TGTGCCAGCAGTGTCAAGAACACTGAAGCTTTCTTT
.,TRBV3-1,many,TRBJ1-5,CASSQDIRNQPQHF,TGTGCCAGCAGCCAAGACATCAGGAATCAGCCCCAGCATTTT
.,TRBV27,many,TRBJ2-1,CASSLASTYPHNEQFF,TGTGCCAGCAGTTTAGCGTCCACCTACCCGCACAATGAGCAGTTCTTC
.,TRBV4-1,few,TRBJ2-6,CASSRTLFLARVGANVLTF,TGCGCCAGCAGCCGAACCTTATTCCTAGCGAGGGTTGGGGCCAACGTCCTGACTTTC
.,TRBV12-3/TRBV12-4,many,TRBJ2-7,CASSLVTSSYEQYF,TGTGCCAGCAGTTTAGTTACGAGCTCCTACGAGCAGTACTTC
TRBD2,TRBV2,many,TRBJ2-7,CASSASGSSYEQYF,TGTGCCAGCAGTGCGAGCGGGAGCTCCTACGAGCAGTACTTC
TRBD2,TRBV11-2,many,TRBJ2-5,CASSSSLTSGSGLQETQYF,TGTGCCAGCAGCTCGTCCCTGACTAGCGGGAGCGGCTTACAAGAGACCCAGTACTTC
TRBD2,TRBV20-1,many,TRBJ2-3,CSASVSGSEVDTQYF,TGCAGTGCTAGCGTTAGCGGGAGTGAGGTAGATACGCAGTATTTT
TRBD1,TRBV28,many,TRBJ2-3,CASSPGTGEKFTDTQYF,TGTGCCAGCAGTCCAGGGACAGGGGAAAAATTCACAGATACGCAGTATTTT
.,TRBV6-7,many,TRBJ2-7,CASGQGTHQTYEQYF,TGTGCCAGCGGTCAGGGGACCCACCAAACCTACGAGCAGTACTTC
TRBD1,TRBV29-1,.,TRBJ2-7,CSAGTGASEQYF,TGCAGCGCCGGGACAGGGGCTTCCGAGCAGTACTTC
TRBD2,TRBV19,few,TRBJ2-1,CASSIDRGSGRVNEQFF,TGTGCCAGTAGTATAGATCGGGGTAGCGGGAGGGTCAATGAGCAGTTCTTC
.,TRBV11-3,many,TRBJ2-3,CASSSRSGIRTDTQYF,TGTGCCAGCAGCTCTAGGTCGGGGATCCGCACAGATACGCAGTATTTT
.,TRBV11-2,.,TRBJ2-1,CASSPLEGQGWNEQFF,TGTGCCAGCAGCCCCCTAGAGGGCCAGGGGTGGAATGAGCAGTTCTTC
.,TRBV12-3/TRBV12-4,many,TRBJ1-3,CASSTPGLPGNTIYF,TGTGCCAGCAGCACTCCCGGGCTCCCCGGAAACACCATATATTTT